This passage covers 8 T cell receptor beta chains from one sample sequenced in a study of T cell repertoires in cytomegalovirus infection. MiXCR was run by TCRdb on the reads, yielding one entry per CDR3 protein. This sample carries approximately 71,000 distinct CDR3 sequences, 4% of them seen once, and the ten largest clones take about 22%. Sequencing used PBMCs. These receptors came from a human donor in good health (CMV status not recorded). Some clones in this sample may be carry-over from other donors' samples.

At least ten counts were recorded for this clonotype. CDR3: CASSSDRLSYEQYF. In DNA form, the CDR3 reads TGTGCCAGCAGCTCTGACAGGCTCTCCTACGAGCAGTACTTC. The rearrangement joins TRBV7-2 to TRBJ2-7; D is perhaps TRBD1 (6 bases). The CDR3 totals 14 residues. Germline V gene lookup returns CDR1 SGHTA and CDR2 FQGNSA. V shed 4 bases and J shed 0 bases, with 10 bases lying between them.

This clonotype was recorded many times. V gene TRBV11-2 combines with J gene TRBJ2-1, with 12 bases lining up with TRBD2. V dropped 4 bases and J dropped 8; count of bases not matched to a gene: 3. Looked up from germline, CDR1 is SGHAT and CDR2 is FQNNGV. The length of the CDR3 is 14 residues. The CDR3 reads CASSSRLAGDEQFF. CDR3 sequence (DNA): TGTGCCAGCAGCTCCCGACTAGCGGGGGATGAGCAGTTCTTC.

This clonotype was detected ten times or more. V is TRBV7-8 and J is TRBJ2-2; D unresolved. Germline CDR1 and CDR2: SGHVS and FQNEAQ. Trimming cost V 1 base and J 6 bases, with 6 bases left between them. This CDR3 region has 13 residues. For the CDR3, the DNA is TGTGCCAGCAGCTTAGGGAGTCCCGGGGAGCTGTTTTTT. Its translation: CASSLGSPGELFF. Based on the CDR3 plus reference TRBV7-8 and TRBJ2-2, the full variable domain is GAGVSQSPRYKVAKRGQDVALRCDPISGHVSLFWYQQALGQGPEFLTYFQNEAQLDKSGLPSDRFFAERPEGSVSTLKIQRTQQEDSAVYLCASSLGSPGELFFGEGSRLTVL.

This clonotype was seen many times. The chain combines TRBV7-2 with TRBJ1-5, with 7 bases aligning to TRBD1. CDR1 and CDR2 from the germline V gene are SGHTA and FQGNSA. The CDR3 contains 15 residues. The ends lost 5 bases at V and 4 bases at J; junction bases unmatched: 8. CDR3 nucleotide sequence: TGTGCCAGCAGCCCGGTGCAGGGGGGTAATCAGCCCCAGCATTTT. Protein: CASSPVQGGNQPQHF.

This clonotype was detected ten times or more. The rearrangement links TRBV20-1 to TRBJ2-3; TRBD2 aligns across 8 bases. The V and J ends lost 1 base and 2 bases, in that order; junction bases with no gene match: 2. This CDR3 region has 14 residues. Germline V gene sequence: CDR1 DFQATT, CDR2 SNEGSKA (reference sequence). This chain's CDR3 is CSARVSGVTDTQYF. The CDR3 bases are TGCAGTGCTAGAGTTAGCGGGGTCACAGATACGCAGTATTTT.

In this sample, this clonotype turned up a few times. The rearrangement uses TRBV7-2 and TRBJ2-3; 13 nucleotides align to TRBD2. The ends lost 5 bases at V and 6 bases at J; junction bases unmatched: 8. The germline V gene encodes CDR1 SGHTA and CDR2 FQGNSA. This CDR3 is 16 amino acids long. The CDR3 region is CASSRGLAGVGDTQYF. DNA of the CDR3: TGTGCCAGCAGCCGTGGACTAGCGGGGGTGGGGGATACGCAGTATTTT.

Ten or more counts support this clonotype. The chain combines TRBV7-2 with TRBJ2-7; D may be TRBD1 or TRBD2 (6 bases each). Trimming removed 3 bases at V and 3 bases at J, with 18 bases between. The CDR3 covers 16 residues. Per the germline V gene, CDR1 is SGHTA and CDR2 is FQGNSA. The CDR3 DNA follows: TGTGCCAGCAGCTTGTACCCGAGGGGGGTGGGCTACGAGCAGTACTTC. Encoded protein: CASSLYPRGVGYEQYF.

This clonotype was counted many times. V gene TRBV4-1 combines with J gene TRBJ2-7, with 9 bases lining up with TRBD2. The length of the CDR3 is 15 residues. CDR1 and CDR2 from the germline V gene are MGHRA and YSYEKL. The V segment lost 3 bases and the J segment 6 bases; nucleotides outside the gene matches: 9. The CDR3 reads CASSQGWGLAAEQYF. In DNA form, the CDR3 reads TGCGCCAGCAGCCAGGGGTGGGGACTAGCAGCCGAGCAGTACTTC.